The following is a T cell receptor beta chain sequence with its context. Its antigen remains unknown. One end of the junction fails to match germline, which may point to a read error. Looked up from germline, CDR1 is SGHAT and CDR2 is FQNNGV. This CDR3 region has 15 residues. These data belong to a study of cytomegalovirus exposure and HLA in healthy donors. Primers: 60 Vbeta forward and 13 Jbeta reverse. The data were produced by immunoSEQ multiplex PCR, yet TCRdb's version contains in-frame clones alone and is incomplete. Of 130,000 or so clones in the sample, 77% are singletons; the top ten hold 3.5% to 5%. Findings and limits, study-wide: The study put 150 to 200 TCR beta chains on its list as cytomegalovirus-associated.

The sequencing input was PBMCs. The receptor comes from a male donor in good health and CMV-seropositive. The chain combines TRBV11-2 with TRBJ2-7; possibly TRBD2 for D (6 bases). CDR3 DNA sequence: TGTGCCAGCAGCCTAGAAAGCAGGGAGGCCTACGAGCAGTACTTC. It encodes CASSLESREAYEQYF.